This T cell receptor (beta chain) was recorded in a study of post-analysis software for immune sequencing data. Study results and limitations: Patients carried a few TRBV segments more frequently than controls did, and TRBV5-6, TRBV5-1 and TRBV20-1 were among them. F measure clustering grouped samples strongly by preparation batch.

This clonotype was seen a few times. Its antigen remains unknown. Unique molecular identifiers featured in each of the TCR beta cDNA libraries. TCRdb ran MiXCR on the PCR reads and lists one entry per CDR3 protein. The table includes around 160,000 distinct CDR3 sequences, about 34% detected once. The CDR3 has 13 residues. Germline assignment: CDR1 SQVTM and CDR2 ANQGSEA. V lost 3 bases and J 2 bases, leaving 9 bases between the germline ends. The sequencing here drew on blood, taken after autologous hematopoietic stem cell transplantation. The receptor's source is a girl under 18 with multiple sclerosis. The chain links TRBV29-1 to TRBJ2-3; D unresolved. In nucleotides, the CDR3 is TGCAGCGTTGAGAGGCAGGCCACAGATACGCAGTATTTT. Amino acids: CSVERQATDTQYF.